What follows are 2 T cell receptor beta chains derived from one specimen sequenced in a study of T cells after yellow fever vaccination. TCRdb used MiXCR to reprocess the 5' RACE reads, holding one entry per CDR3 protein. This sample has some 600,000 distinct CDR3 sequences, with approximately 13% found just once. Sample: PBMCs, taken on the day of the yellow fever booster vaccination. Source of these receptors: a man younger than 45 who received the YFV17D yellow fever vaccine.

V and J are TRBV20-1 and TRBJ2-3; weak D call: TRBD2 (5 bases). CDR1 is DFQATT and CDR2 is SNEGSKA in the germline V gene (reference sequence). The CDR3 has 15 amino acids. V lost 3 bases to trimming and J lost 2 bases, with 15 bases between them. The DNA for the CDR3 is TGCAGTGCTAGGCGGGCTAGTAGTCCCACAGATACGCAGTATTTT. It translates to CSARRASSPTDTQYF.

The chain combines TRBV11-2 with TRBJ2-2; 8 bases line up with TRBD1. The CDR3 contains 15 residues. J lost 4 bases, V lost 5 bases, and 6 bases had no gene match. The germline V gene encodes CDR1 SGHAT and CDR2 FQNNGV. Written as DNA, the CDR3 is TGTGCCAGCAGCAAGACAGGGGTCGGCACCGGGGAGCTGTTTTTT. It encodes CASSKTGVGTGELFF.